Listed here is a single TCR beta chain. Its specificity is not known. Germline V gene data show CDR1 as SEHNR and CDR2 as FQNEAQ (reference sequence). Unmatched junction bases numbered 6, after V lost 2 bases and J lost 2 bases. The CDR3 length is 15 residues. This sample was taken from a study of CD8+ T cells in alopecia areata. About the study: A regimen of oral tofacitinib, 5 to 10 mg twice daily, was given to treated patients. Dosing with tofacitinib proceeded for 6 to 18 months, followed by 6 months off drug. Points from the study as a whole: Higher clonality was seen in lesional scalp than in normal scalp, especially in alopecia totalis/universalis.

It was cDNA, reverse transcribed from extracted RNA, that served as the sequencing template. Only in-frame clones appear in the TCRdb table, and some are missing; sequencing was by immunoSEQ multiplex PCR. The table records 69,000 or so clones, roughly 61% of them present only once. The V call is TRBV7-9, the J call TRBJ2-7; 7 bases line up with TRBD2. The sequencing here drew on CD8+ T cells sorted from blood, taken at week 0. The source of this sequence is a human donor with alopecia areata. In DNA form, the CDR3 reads TGTGCCAGCAGCTTAACAGCGGGATACGCCTACGAGCAGTACTTC. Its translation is CASSLTAGYAYEQYF.